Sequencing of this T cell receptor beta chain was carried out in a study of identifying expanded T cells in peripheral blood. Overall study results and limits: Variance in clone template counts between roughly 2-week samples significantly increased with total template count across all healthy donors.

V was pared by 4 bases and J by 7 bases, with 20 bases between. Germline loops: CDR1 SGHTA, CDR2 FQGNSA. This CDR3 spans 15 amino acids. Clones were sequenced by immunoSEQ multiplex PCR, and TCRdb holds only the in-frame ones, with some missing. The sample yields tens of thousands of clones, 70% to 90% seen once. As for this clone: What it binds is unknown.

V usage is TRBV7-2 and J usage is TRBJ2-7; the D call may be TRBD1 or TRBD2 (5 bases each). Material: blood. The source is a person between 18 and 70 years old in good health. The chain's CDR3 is CASSSGQAGLPEQYF. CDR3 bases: TGTGCCAGCAGCTCCGGACAAGCAGGACTCCCGGAGCAGTACTTC.